This T cell receptor beta chain derives from a study of post-analysis software for immune sequencing data. Study details: The disease courses spanned relapsing-remitting, secondary progressive and progressive-relapsing forms of multiple sclerosis.

The CDR3 contains 15 residues. CDR1 is SGDLS and CDR2 is YYNGEE in the germline V gene. Study results and limitations: Multiple sclerosis patients showed significantly lower normalized Chao1 diversity than controls did. F measure showed strong co-clustering of same-batch samples. Five or six TRBV segments appeared more often in patients than in controls, and TRBV5-6, TRBV5-1 and TRBV20-1 were among these.

Researchers reported that TCR beta cDNA libraries carried unique molecular identifiers. One entry per CDR3 protein, called by TCRdb with MiXCR from the PCR reads. The repertoire has some 500,000 distinct CDR3 sequences, under 55% of them found once; the top ten carry 12%. As to this clonotype: Its antigen is still unknown.

V and J are TRBV9 and TRBJ2-7; possibly TRBD2 for D (6 bases). TRBJ2-5 explains the end of the DNA better; the J call may be wrong. The sequencing input was blood. The sequence derives from a girl aged 10 to 17 with multiple sclerosis. DNA for the CDR3: TGTGCCAGCAGCGTAAATATGCGGGAAGGTGAGACCCAGTACTTC. Amino acid sequence: CASSVNMREGETQYF.